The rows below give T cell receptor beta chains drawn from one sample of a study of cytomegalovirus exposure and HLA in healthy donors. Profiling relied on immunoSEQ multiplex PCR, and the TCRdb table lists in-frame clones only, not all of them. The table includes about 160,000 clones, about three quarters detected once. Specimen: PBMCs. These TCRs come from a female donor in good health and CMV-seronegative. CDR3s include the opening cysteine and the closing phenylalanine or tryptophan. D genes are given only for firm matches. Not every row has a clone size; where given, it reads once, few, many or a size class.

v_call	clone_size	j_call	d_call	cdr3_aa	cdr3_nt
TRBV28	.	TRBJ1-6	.	CASRSGKGSPLHF	TGTGCCAGCAGATCGGGAAAGGGTTCACCCCTCCACTTT
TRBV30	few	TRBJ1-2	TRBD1	CAWRKPGQGASNYGYTF	TGTGCCTGGAGGAAACCGGGACAGGGGGCCTCTAACTATGGCTACACCTTC
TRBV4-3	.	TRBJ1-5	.	CASSQELVGGQPQHF	TGCGCCAGCAGCCAAGAACTAGTGGGCGGTCAGCCCCAGCATTTT
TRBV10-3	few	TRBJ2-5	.	CAISGPQETQYF	TGTGCCATCAGTGGGCCTCAAGAGACCCAGTACTTC
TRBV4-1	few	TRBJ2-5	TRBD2	CASSQLAGGTQYF	TGCGCCAGCAGCCAGTTAGCGGGTGGGACCCAGTACTTC
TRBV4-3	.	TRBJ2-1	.	CASSQERRSISYNEQFF	TGCGCCAGCAGCCAAGAGCGGCGGTCCATCTCCTACAATGAGCAGTTCTTC
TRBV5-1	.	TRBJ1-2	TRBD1	CASSSDRTNYGYTF	TGCGCCAGCAGTTCGGACAGGACTAACTATGGCTACACCTTC
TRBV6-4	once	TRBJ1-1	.	CASSPPTENTEAFF	TGTGCCAGCAGCCCCCCGACAGAGAACACTGAAGCTTTCTTT
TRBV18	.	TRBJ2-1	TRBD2	CASSLAGGNGNEQFF	TGTGCCAGCTCACTAGCGGGGGGCAACGGCAATGAGCAGTTCTTC
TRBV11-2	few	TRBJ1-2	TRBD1	CASSSPRGTVRRYGYTF	TGTGCCAGCAGCTCCCCGAGGGGGACAGTTCGGCGCTATGGCTACACCTTC
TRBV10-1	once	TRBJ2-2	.	CASSEHTGNLRSGELFF	TGCGCCAGCAGTGAGCACACAGGGAACCTTCGGTCCGGGGAGCTGTTTTTT
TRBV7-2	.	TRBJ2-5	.	CASSPRRGAGQETQYF	TGTGCCAGCAGCCCCCGGAGGGGAGCGGGCCAAGAGACCCAGTACTTC
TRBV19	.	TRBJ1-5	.	CASKGSIANQPQHF	TGTGCCAGTAAGGGGTCGATAGCCAATCAGCCCCAGCATTTT